Presented here are 15 T cell receptor beta chains from one specimen sequenced in a study of neurological immune-mediated disorders. TCRdb ran MiXCR on the 5' RACE reads and lists one entry per CDR3 protein. The data contain approximately 66,000 distinct CDR3 sequences, 3% to 4% of them seen just once; the ten biggest clones take up over 3.5%. Sequenced: PBMCs. Receptors were obtained from a man in his forties or fifties with multiple sclerosis.

Only a few counts were recorded for this clonotype. A much larger clone differs by one base, so this may be a read error. V is TRBV4-1 and J is TRBJ1-2, with TRBD1 matching over 7 bases. Germline V gives CDR1 MGHRA, CDR2 YSYEKL. The CDR3 runs 16 residues. Losses at the gene ends were 0 bases for V and 3 bases for J; bases not matched to a gene: 7. CDR3 in amino acids: CASSQEDRTTHYGYTF. CDR3 nucleotide sequence: TGCGCCAGCAGCCAAGAGGACAGGACTACTCACTATGGCTACACCTTC.

The sample holds many counts of this clonotype. The V and J genes are TRBV5-1 and TRBJ2-2, with D perhaps assigned TRBD1 or TRBD2 (6 bases each). CDR1 SGHRS and CDR2 YFSETQ come from the germline V gene. Trimming removed 0 bases at V and 4 bases at J, with 13 bases between. The CDR3 totals 16 residues. CDR3 sequence (DNA): TGCGCCAGCAGCTTGGAGGCCAGGGGAGGCACCGGGGAGCTGTTTTTT. This gives the protein CASSLEARGGTGELFF.

This clonotype was counted many times. The chain carries TRBV6-5 and TRBJ2-7; D is perhaps TRBD1 (7 bases). The CDR3 length is 14 residues. Germline CDR1 MNHEY, CDR2 SVGAGI. Trimming pared 5 bases from V and 3 bases from J, leaving 14 bases between. CDR3 in amino acids: CASSSRQGLYEQYF. Here the CDR3 DNA reads TGTGCCAGCAGTAGCCGACAGGGACTCTACGAGCAGTACTTC.

Ten or more counts support this clonotype. The chain uses TRBV12-3 or TRBV12-4 and TRBJ1-2; TRBD1 matches 10 bases. Unmatched junction bases numbered 5, after V lost 2 bases and J lost 5 bases. The length of the CDR3 is 15 residues. The CDR3: CASSLRQGAVYGYTF. The CDR3 nucleotides read TGTGCCAGCAGTTTACGACAGGGGGCGGTTTATGGCTACACCTTC.

In its sample, this clonotype was seen a few times. Here the CDR3 DNA reads TGTGCCAGCAGTGCAGAAGGTTTCGTAGGTGGAAAAAACATATATTTT. It is translated as CASSAEGFVGGKNIYF. V and J are TRBV2 and TRBJ1-3; the D is unclear. V gave up 4 bases and J gave up 12 bases, with 25 bases separating them. Germline V CDR1 and CDR2: SNHLY, FYNNEI. CDR3 length: 16 amino acids.

This clonotype came up many times. The chain uses TRBV5-1 and TRBJ1-1; perhaps TRBD1 as D (5 bases). V was trimmed by 1 base and J by 4 bases, leaving 8 bases between them. The CDR3 runs to 13 residues. Germline values: CDR1 SGHRS, CDR2 YFSETQ. In DNA form, the CDR3 reads TGCGCCAGCAGCTTGACAGGAGTCACTGAAGCTTTCTTT. It encodes CASSLTGVTEAFF.

This clonotype was picked up many times. This chain joins TRBV10-3 and TRBJ2-7; D remains unclear. V was trimmed by 6 bases and J by 3 bases, leaving 15 bases between them. The CDR3 is made up of 14 amino acids. Germline lookup yields CDR1 ENHRY and CDR2 SYGVKD. For the CDR3, the DNA is TGTGCCATCAGCCTGTCCTACCCCTACTACGAGCAGTACTTC. It translates to CAISLSYPYYEQYF.

This clonotype has at least ten counts. The gene calls are TRBV5-1 and TRBJ2-5; TRBD2 is a possible D gene (5 bases). The germline V gene encodes CDR1 SGHRS and CDR2 YFSETQ. The length of the CDR3 is 15 residues. Deletions cut 0 bases from V and 5 bases from J, with 14 bases between. CDR3 loop: CASSLALGGGETQYF. For the CDR3, the DNA is TGCGCCAGCAGCTTGGCCCTTGGAGGTGGGGAGACCCAGTACTTC.

By share, this clonotype ranks as medium-sized. The chain's CDR3 is CSVDRTSGGAEQFF. Written as DNA, the CDR3 is TGCAGCGTTGATCGGACTAGCGGGGGGGCGGAGCAGTTCTTC. The chain joins TRBV29-1 to TRBJ2-1, with 15 bases aligning to TRBD2. CDR3 length: 14 residues. V was pared by 3 bases and J by 10 bases, with 4 bases of the junction left unmatched. CDR1 and CDR2 (germline): SQVTM, ANQGSEA.

This clonotype was counted ten times or more. V usage is TRBV5-6 and J usage is TRBJ1-6; 9 bases line up with TRBD1. Trimming removed 4 bases from V and 8 bases from J; junction bases left unmatched: 4. CDR1 is SGHDT and CDR2 is YYEEEE in the germline V gene. CDR3 length: 14 residues. CDR3 coding DNA: TGTGCCAGCAGCACGGACAGGGGTTATTCACCCCTCCACTTT. Amino acids: CASSTDRGYSPLHF.

This clonotype was seen at least ten times. V usage is TRBV6-5 and J usage is TRBJ1-1, with no clear D. Germline V gene sequence: CDR1 MNHEY, CDR2 SVGAGI. The CDR3 is made up of 14 amino acids. Trimming stripped 0 bases from V and 7 bases from J, with 12 bases between. The CDR3 bases are TGTGCCAGCAGTTACTCCGCCGCTGGGGATGAAGCTTTCTTT. It yields the protein CASSYSAAGDEAFF.

This clonotype was observed many times. The chain combines TRBV5-1 with TRBJ1-2, with 7 positions matching TRBD1. The CDR3 consists of 14 residues. Trimming cost V 0 bases and J 2 bases; bases outside gene matches: 1. Germline CDR1 and CDR2: SGHRS and YFSETQ. CDR3 nucleotides: TGCGCCAGCAGCTTGGGGGACAGAAACTATGGCTACACCTTC. The encoded protein is CASSLGDRNYGYTF.

In its sample, this clonotype was seen many times. The chain joins TRBV12-3 or TRBV12-4 to TRBJ1-6; 9 nucleotides align to TRBD1. This CDR3 has 14 residues. V dropped 6 bases and J dropped 9; count of bases not matched to a gene: 6. CDR3 in DNA: TGTGCCAGCAGGTCCGGGACAGGGATTTCACCCCTCCACTTT. The encoded protein is CASRSGTGISPLHF.

This clonotype has a count of ten or more. This chain links TRBV12-3 or TRBV12-4 with TRBJ1-1, with D tentatively TRBD1 (6 bases). The CDR3 has 16 amino acids. V lost 6 bases, J lost 1 base, and 18 bases lay in between. CDR3 sequence (DNA): TGTGCCAGCAGATATCGGGACACCTCGGGGAACACTGAAGCTTTCTTT. This sequence encodes CASRYRDTSGNTEAFF.

This clonotype occurred many times. The CDR3 protein is CASSAGSGGNQPQHF. The CDR3 DNA reads as TGTGCCAGCAGTGCGGGGTCAGGGGGGAATCAGCCCCAGCATTTT. The genes are TRBV6-5 and TRBJ1-5; 7 positions agree with TRBD1. This CDR3 is built from 15 residues. V was pared by 5 bases and J by 4 bases, with 8 bases of the junction left unmatched. Germline V gene lookup returns CDR1 MNHEY and CDR2 SVGAGI.